The T cell receptor beta chain under discussion was sequenced for a study of blood T cell repertoires in COVID-19. In its sample, this clone was seen a few times. Germline assignment: CDR1 SGDLS and CDR2 YYNGEE. The CDR3 runs 14 residues. V lost 0 bases and J lost 4, with 7 bases in between. Assay: immunoSEQ multiplex PCR; the TCRdb copy retains only in-frame clones and omits some. The sample has about 60,000 clones; just under 80% are singletons. The clonotype comes from a human donor in a cohort sampled during active COVID-19. Sequencing input: peripheral blood. The chain recombines TRBV9 with TRBJ1-4; D unresolved. CDR3 loop: CASSVEVSNEKLFF. CDR3 nucleotide sequence: TGTGCCAGCAGCGTAGAAGTGAGTAATGAAAAACTGTTTTTT.